Presented here are 26 T cell receptor beta chains from one specimen sequenced in a study of CD8 T cells in Susac syndrome (dated by TCRdb to between 2019 and 2020). Library preparation employed the immunoSEQ multiplex PCR assay. RNA was extracted with the RNeasy kit and roughly 0.5 to 1 ug was reverse transcribed using random hexamers. TCRdb reprocessed the public reads (quality trimming at Q25 with fastp, clone calling with MiXCR) and kept in-frame beta chains. Each CDR3 protein gets just one entry, which takes the most common genes and DNA from the rows behind it. In this sample the table shows around 99,000 distinct CDR3 sequences, 96% of which occur a single time. About 0.095% of the sample belongs to the ten largest clones. The sequenced material came from CD4+ T cells from PBMCs. These receptors all stem from a human donor in good health.

The V call is TRBV25-1, the J call TRBJ1-1, with a weak D call TRBD1 (5 bases). CDR3 length: 16 residues. V lost 6 bases to trimming and J lost 4 bases, with 21 bases between them. Germline V gene lookup returns CDR1 MGHDK and CDR2 SYGVNS. This chain's CDR3 is CASRTGGGDGGTEAFF. The CDR3 DNA reads as TGTGCCAGCAGAACGGGGGGAGGGGATGGTGGCACTGAAGCTTTCTTT. The full variable domain, with the rest looked up from reference TRBV25-1 and TRBJ1-1, is EADIYQTPRYLVIGTGKKITLECSQTMGHDKMYWYQQDPGMELHLIHYSYGVNSTEKGDLSSESTVSRIRTEHFPLTLESARPSHTSQYLCASRTGGGDGGTEAFFGQGTRLTVV.

This sequence joins TRBV12-3 or TRBV12-4 and TRBJ2-5; possible D gene TRBD1, 7 bases. V was shortened by 5 bases and J by 5 bases, with 21 bases between the two germline ends. CDR3 size: 16 residues. Here the CDR3 DNA reads TGTGCCAGCAGTAGAAGGACAGGAGGGGGTCGGGAGACCCAGTACTTC. Its protein is CASSRRTGGGRETQYF.

The chain employs TRBV7-9 and TRBJ1-2, with D uncertain. The CDR3 runs 12 residues. Germline V gene data show CDR1 as SEHNR and CDR2 as FQNEAQ (reference sequence). The V end was cut by 1 base, the J end by 12 bases, with 12 bases between. In DNA, the CDR3 is TGTGCCAGCAGCTTAGACGTTGTTGCGGACACCTTC. This translates into CASSLDVVADTF.

The gene calls are TRBV5-1 and TRBJ1-5; no clear D gene. The CDR3 extends over 13 amino acids. The germline gives CDR1 SGHRS, CDR2 YFSETQ. V was shortened by 0 bases and J by 10 bases, with 11 bases between the two germline ends. The CDR3 coding sequence is TGCGCCAGCAGCTTGGCCAGCAGGTCTCCCCAGCATTTT. It codes for CASSLASRSPQHF.

The CDR3 DNA is TGCAGTGCTCTTGGGGCTAAGGAGACCCAGTACTTC. Translating it yields CSALGAKETQYF. The chain links TRBV20-1 to TRBJ2-5, with a weak D call TRBD1 (5 bases). V lost 5 bases and J 5 bases, leaving 12 bases between the germline ends. Germline V gene lookup returns CDR1 DFQATT and CDR2 SNEGSKA (reference sequence). The CDR3 spans 12 residues.

This clonotype was seen only once. This chain uses TRBV28 with TRBJ2-5; either TRBD1 or TRBD2 may fit D (5 bases each). CDR1 and CDR2 (germline): MDHEN, SYDVKM. The ends were cut back, 9 bases at V and 4 bases at J, with 21 bases in the middle. CDR3 size: 15 residues. The chain's CDR3 is CASASGTRVGETQYF. The CDR3 nucleotides are TGTGCCAGTGCTTCGGGGACGCGCGTAGGAGAGACCCAGTACTTC.

V gene TRBV7-2 combines with J gene TRBJ2-3; TRBD1 is a possible D gene (5 bases). The CDR3 spans 17 residues. CDR1 is SGHTA, CDR2 FQGNSA, per germline. The V and J ends lost 1 base and 4 bases respectively, with 18 bases between them. This chain's CDR3 is CASSLEGLGRGADTQYF. In DNA form, the CDR3 reads TGTGCCAGCAGCTTAGAGGGTTTGGGAAGGGGCGCAGATACGCAGTATTTT.

The rearrangement joins TRBV19 to TRBJ2-5; 7 nucleotides agree with TRBD1. The CDR3 runs 15 residues. Germline V lookup: CDR1 LNHDA, CDR2 SQIVND (reference sequence). V shed 3 bases, J shed 4 bases, and the junction held 8 bases outside the gene matches. Written as DNA, the CDR3 is TGTGCCAGTAGTATTGGTTCAGGGGGAAGAGAGACCCAGTACTTC. Residues: CASSIGSGGRETQYF.

The chain uses TRBV13 and TRBJ2-6, with D unclear. V lost 3 bases and J lost 4, with 19 bases in between. The CDR3 runs 18 residues. CDR1 and CDR2 (germline): PRHDT, FYEKMQ (reference sequence). The CDR3: CASSLTSLTVRGANVLTF. Here the CDR3 DNA reads TGTGCCAGCAGCTTGACGTCCCTCACAGTTAGGGGGGCCAACGTCCTGACTTTC. The full variable domain, rest sourced from reference TRBV13 and TRBJ2-6, is AAGVIQSPRHLIKEKRETATLKCYPIPRHDTVYWYQQGPGQDPQFLISFYEKMQSDKGSIPDRFSAQQFSDYHSELNMSSLELGDSALYFCASSLTSLTVRGANVLTFGAGSRLTVL.

In its sample, this clonotype was seen once. The gene calls are TRBV7-9 and TRBJ1-2; D is unresolved. Trimming pared 6 bases from V and 4 bases from J, leaving 9 bases between. This CDR3 comprises 12 residues. The germline V gene has CDR1 SEHNR and CDR2 FQNEAQ (reference sequence). DNA for the CDR3: TGTGCCAGCAGTCCGGATTTCTATGGCTACACCTTC. Translated: CASSPDFYGYTF.

The chain couples TRBV27 to TRBJ2-7; perhaps TRBD2 as D (5 bases). Germline CDR1 and CDR2: MNHEY and SMNVEV (reference sequence). The CDR3 runs to 13 residues. Trimming took off 6 bases at V and 2 bases at J, with 11 bases between the two ends. The CDR3 coding sequence is TGTGCCAGCAGGACGGGAAATGCCTACGAGCAGTACTTC. This encodes CASRTGNAYEQYF.

V is TRBV6-5 and J is TRBJ2-1; tentatively, D is TRBD2 (6 bases). Deletions cut 2 bases from V and 6 bases from J, with 20 bases between. Germline V gene data show CDR1 as MNHEY and CDR2 as SVGAGI. The CDR3 sequence is 17 residues long. The CDR3, as DNA: TGTGCCAGCAGTTACCGTTACAGCCGGGACTTCTCCAATGAGCAGTTCTTC. This gives the protein CASSYRYSRDFSNEQFF.

The chain couples TRBV9 to TRBJ1-2; the D is unclear. The CDR3 totals 13 residues. V shed 2 bases and J shed 7 bases, with 12 bases lying between them. Germline CDR1 and CDR2: SGDLS and YYNGEE. The CDR3 DNA reads TGTGCCAGCAGCGTCGAGGGAGAGAGTGGCTACACCTTC. The encoded protein is CASSVEGESGYTF.

The rearrangement joins TRBV10-3 to TRBJ2-3, with D perhaps TRBD1 (6 bases). Germline V gives CDR1 ENHRY, CDR2 SYGVKD. With 2 bases removed from V and 2 bases from J, the gap between germline ends came to 11 bases. The CDR3 spans 15 residues. The chain's CDR3 is CAISEPGQITDTQYF. Written as DNA, the CDR3 is TGTGCCATCAGTGAGCCGGGACAAATCACAGATACGCAGTATTTT.

The rearrangement joins TRBV7-2 to TRBJ2-1, with 8 bases aligning to TRBD2. This CDR3 comprises 15 residues. V lost 5 bases and J lost 2; bases outside the gene matches: 5. Germline V lookup: CDR1 SGHTA, CDR2 FQGNSA. CDR3 DNA: TGTGCCAGCAGCCCCGGGAGGGGAACCTACAATGAGCAGTTCTTC. It specifies CASSPGRGTYNEQFF. The full variable domain, its missing parts supplied by reference TRBV7-2 and TRBJ2-1, is GAGVSQSPSNKVTEKGKDVELRCDPISGHTALYWYRQSLGQGLEFLIYFQGNSAPDKSGLPSDRFSAERTGGSVSTLTIQRTQQEDSAVYLCASSPGRGTYNEQFFGPGTRLTVL.

This clonotype was recorded only once. The J gene is TRBJ1-2, the V gene TRBV30; D unclear. The V and J ends lost 2 bases and 2 bases respectively, with 6 bases between them. The germline CDR1 and CDR2 sequences are GTSNPN and SVGIG (reference sequence). The CDR3 is 12 residues long. CDR3 DNA sequence: TGTGCCTGGAGTAAAGGGAACTATGGCTACACCTTC. It yields the protein CAWSKGNYGYTF.

The chain uses TRBV7-3 and TRBJ2-7; possibly TRBD2 for D (5 bases). The CDR3 has 14 residues. Germline assignment: CDR1 SGHTA and CDR2 FQGTGA. Trimming left V 6 bases short and J 1 base short, with 13 bases between. CDR3 in DNA: TGTGCCAGCAGGCCAGAGGGCAGTTCCTACGAGCAGTACTTC. Amino acid sequence: CASRPEGSSYEQYF.

The V and J genes are TRBV7-2 and TRBJ2-1; possibly TRBD2 for D (6 bases). The CDR3 is made up of 15 amino acids. The ends were cut back, 10 bases at V and 3 bases at J, with 19 bases in the middle. The V gene's germline CDR1 is SGHTA and CDR2 FQGNSA. The DNA of the CDR3 is TGTGCCATTCGGAGGGCCAGCCTCAACTACAATGAGCAGTTCTTC. It codes for CAIRRASLNYNEQFF.

The gene calls are TRBV12-3 or TRBV12-4 and TRBJ2-2; D ambiguous. The CDR3 is 14 residues long. Trimming shortened V by 2 bases and J by 6 bases, and 10 bases separated the two germline ends. CDR3 DNA sequence: TGTGCCAGCAGTTTAAAGAAAGGTGCCGGGGAGCTGTTTTTT. It encodes CASSLKKGAGELFF.

This rearrangement joins TRBV18 to TRBJ2-1; the D gene is possibly TRBD1 (5 bases). This CDR3 contains 13 residues. The germline V gene has CDR1 KGHSH and CDR2 LQKENI. Trimming cost V 2 bases and J 9 bases, with 11 bases left between them. The CDR3 here is CASSPNQGGEQFF. The CDR3 DNA reads TGTGCCAGCTCACCAAACCAGGGTGGTGAGCAGTTCTTC.

This chain connects TRBV5-1 to TRBJ1-5; TRBD1 agrees at 9 bases. J was trimmed by 6 bases and V by 0 bases; bases with no gene match: 4. The CDR3 totals 15 residues. Germline lookup yields CDR1 SGHRS and CDR2 YFSETQ. CDR3 in amino acids: CASSLGDRGIQPQHF. CDR3 bases: TGCGCCAGCAGCTTGGGCGACAGGGGGATTCAGCCCCAGCATTTT.

The chain is built from TRBV12-3 or TRBV12-4 and TRBJ2-3; a weak D match, TRBD1 (7 bases). This CDR3 has 14 amino acids. V was pared by 3 bases and J by 6 bases, with 13 bases between. This chain's CDR3 is CASSFATGTDTQYF. In DNA form, the CDR3 reads TGTGCCAGCAGTTTCGCGACAGGGACTGATACGCAGTATTTT.

The gene calls are TRBV5-1 and TRBJ2-7; D is unclear. CDR3 length: 14 amino acids. The V end was cut by 1 base, the J end by 4 bases, with 12 bases between. Per the germline V gene, CDR1 is SGHRS and CDR2 is YFSETQ. CDR3 in DNA: TGCGCCAGCAGCTTGAACTTACGGGTATACGAGCAGTACTTC. Its protein is CASSLNLRVYEQYF. Full variable domain (remainder filled in from reference TRBV5-1 and TRBJ2-7): KAGVTQTPRYLIKTRGQQVTLSCSPISGHRSVSWYQQTPGQGLQFLFEYFSETQRNKGNFPGRFSGRQFSNSRSEMNVSTLELGDSALYLCASSLNLRVYEQYFGPGTRLTVT.

The chain's CDR3 is CASSLAGTRGRAGDTQYF. CDR3 sequence (DNA): TGTGCCAGCAGCTTAGCGGGAACTCGCGGGAGGGCCGGGGATACGCAGTATTTT. V gene TRBV7-2 combines with J gene TRBJ2-3, with 9 bases aligning to TRBD2. The V gene end was trimmed by 0 bases and the J gene end by 6 bases; junction bases not matched to a gene: 13. The CDR3 totals 18 residues. CDR1 is SGHTA, CDR2 FQGNSA, per germline.

This clonotype occurred once. The chain has TRBV18 and TRBJ2-1; D is perhaps TRBD1 (7 bases). Germline CDR1 KGHSH, CDR2 LQKENI. The CDR3 covers 16 residues. Trimming shortened V by 3 bases and J by 0 bases, and 12 bases separated the two germline ends. The CDR3 nucleotides are TGTGCCAGCTCACCGCCAGGGGGGAGCTCCTACAATGAGCAGTTCTTC. Protein sequence: CASSPPGGSSYNEQFF.

The J gene is TRBJ1-6, the V gene TRBV6-5; 7 bases agree with TRBD1. Per germline, CDR1 MNHEY and CDR2 SVGAGI. The CDR3 runs to 15 residues. Trimming at V came to 1 base and at J to 10 bases, leaving 7 bases not matched to a gene. The CDR3 nucleotides read TGTGCCAGCAGTTACTGGGGACAGTTAGGATCACCCCTCCACTTT. Amino acid sequence: CASSYWGQLGSPLHF.